This TCR beta chain was identified during a study of OX40 agonist ivuxolimab in advanced cancers. Trimming removed 1 base at V and 3 bases at J, with 7 bases between. Per the germline V gene, CDR1 is SEHNR and CDR2 is FQNEAQ (reference sequence). CDR3 size: 13 residues. This clone was counted once. This table comes from immunoSEQ multiplex PCR, and its TCRdb copy is limited to in-frame clones, with some not included. The top ten clones hold roughly 22% of a sample with 70,000 to 95,000 clones, 94% of them seen once. The sample here was CD4+ or CD8+ T cells sorted from blood, taken in a trial of the OX40 agonist ivuxolimab. This TCR derives from an adult with an advanced solid tumor such as melanoma, head and neck, liver or kidney cancer. V is TRBV7-9 and J is TRBJ2-7; no definite D call. CDR3 residues: CASSLELVYEQYF. DNA of the CDR3: TGTGCCAGCAGCTTAGAGTTAGTCTACGAGCAGTACTTC.